A selection of T cell receptor beta chains follows, all from one sample in a study of metastatic and nonmetastatic thyroid tumors. Through MiXCR, TCRdb re-clonotyped the PCR reads. This table holds 50,000 or so clones, around 21% found once. Material: blood. Source of these receptors: a male donor with papillary thyroid cancer or a benign thyroid nodule (not recorded which). Some clones in this sample may be carry-over from other donors' samples. CDR3s include the opening cysteine and the closing phenylalanine or tryptophan. A D gene is named only where the DNA matches it firmly. Not all rows give a size; the values are once, few, many and, for expanded clones, a class.

D gene	V gene	clone size	J gene	CDR3 protein	CDR3 DNA
-	TRBV7-9	many	TRBJ1-2	CASSRIPGPVSTQDYGYTF	TGTGCCAGCAGCCGGATACCGGGCCCAGTTTCGACTCAGGACTATGGCTACACCTTC
TRBD1	TRBV5-1	-	TRBJ1-1	CASSPPGQGWTEAFF	TGCGCCAGCAGCCCACCGGGACAGGGGTGGACTGAAGCTTTCTTT
-	TRBV7-2	-	TRBJ2-1	CASSPLGEQFF	TGTGCCAGCAGCCCGTTGGGTGAGCAGTTCTTC
TRBD1	TRBV18	many	TRBJ2-1	CASSRGQAQAYNEQFF	TGTGCCAGCTCACGAGGACAGGCCCAAGCCTACAATGAGCAGTTCTTC
TRBD1	TRBV28	medium-sized	TRBJ1-2	CASYFGEGTGARGYGYTF	TGTGCCAGCTATTTTGGGGAGGGGACAGGGGCTCGGGGATATGGCTACACCTTC
-	TRBV5-1	many	TRBJ2-3	CASSLVSQTDTQYF	TGCGCCAGCAGCTTGGTTTCCCAGACAGATACGCAGTATTTT
-	TRBV18	many	TRBJ1-3	CASSPPPGPLGNTIYF	TGTGCCAGCTCACCACCGCCGGGACCCCTGGGGAACACCATATATTTT
TRBD1	TRBV10-1	many	TRBJ1-2	CASSRARTGGYTF	TGCGCCAGCAGTCGTGCCAGGACAGGTGGCTACACCTTC
-	TRBV6-1	many	TRBJ2-3	CASRRDPTDTQYF	TGTGCCAGCAGGAGAGACCCCACAGATACGCAGTATTTT
-	TRBV4-1	-	TRBJ2-7	CASSPVPFYEQYF	TGCGCCAGCAGTCCGGTCCCTTTCTACGAGCAGTACTTC
-	TRBV28	many	TRBJ1-1	CASSLTGKAFF	TGTGCCAGCAGTTTGACAGGCAAAGCTTTCTTT
-	TRBV5-1	many	TRBJ2-7	CASSFGGDEQYF	TGCGCCAGCAGCTTCGGTGGGGACGAGCAGTACTTC
-	TRBV27	many	TRBJ2-7	CASSLLGRTDRPKEYF	TGTGCCAGCAGTTTATTAGGAAGGACGGACAGACCGAAGGAGTACTTC
-	TRBV2	-	TRBJ1-6	CANNPPEYNSPLHF	TGTGCCAACAATCCGCCAGAGTATAATTCACCCCTCCACTTT
-	TRBV7-2	many	TRBJ1-4	CASVSDTGRNLLATNEKLFF	TGTGCCAGCGTGAGTGATACAGGCCGAAACCTTCTTGCAACTAATGAAAAACTGTTTTTT
TRBD1	TRBV20-1	many	TRBJ1-6	CSARGVQGKGNSPLHF	TGCAGTGCTAGAGGGGTACAGGGGAAAGGTAATTCACCCCTCCACTTT
TRBD1	TRBV18	-	TRBJ1-1	CASSPGTGDLNTEAFF	TGTGCCAGCTCACCCGGGACAGGGGACCTGAACACTGAAGCTTTCTTT
TRBD1	TRBV28	many	TRBJ1-1	CASRIQGAKTEAFF	TGTGCCAGCAGAATACAGGGGGCGAAGACTGAAGCTTTCTTT
-	TRBV27	few	TRBJ1-1	CASSQDRGTEAFF	TGTGCCAGCAGTCAAGACCGGGGCACTGAAGCTTTCTTT
-	TRBV29-1	many	TRBJ2-4	CSVVKGSAKNIQYF	TGCAGCGTTGTAAAGGGATCGGCCAAAAACATTCAGTACTTC
-	TRBV7-8	-	TRBJ2-4	CASSSAWWPRGRAKNIQYF	TGTGCCAGCAGCTCCGCGTGGTGGCCAAGGGGAAGAGCCAAAAACATTCAGTACTTC
TRBD1	TRBV9	many	TRBJ1-5	CASSVGTGGQGQPQHF	TGTGCCAGCAGCGTAGGCACAGGGGGCCAAGGGCAGCCCCAGCATTTT
-	TRBV10-3	few	TRBJ2-7	CAIRQTANEQYF	TGTGCCATCAGGCAAACGGCTAACGAGCAGTACTTC
-	TRBV28	few	TRBJ1-2	CASSTPQGHYGYTF	TGTGCCAGCAGCACCCCACAGGGCCACTATGGCTACACCTTC
TRBD2	TRBV20-1	once	TRBJ2-1	CSAKTSGRTDEQFF	TGCAGTGCCAAGACTAGCGGGAGGACCGATGAGCAGTTCTTC
-	TRBV6-1	few	TRBJ2-1	CASSLVAVISYNEQFF	TGTGCCAGCAGTCTGGTAGCGGTAATCTCCTACAATGAGCAGTTCTTC